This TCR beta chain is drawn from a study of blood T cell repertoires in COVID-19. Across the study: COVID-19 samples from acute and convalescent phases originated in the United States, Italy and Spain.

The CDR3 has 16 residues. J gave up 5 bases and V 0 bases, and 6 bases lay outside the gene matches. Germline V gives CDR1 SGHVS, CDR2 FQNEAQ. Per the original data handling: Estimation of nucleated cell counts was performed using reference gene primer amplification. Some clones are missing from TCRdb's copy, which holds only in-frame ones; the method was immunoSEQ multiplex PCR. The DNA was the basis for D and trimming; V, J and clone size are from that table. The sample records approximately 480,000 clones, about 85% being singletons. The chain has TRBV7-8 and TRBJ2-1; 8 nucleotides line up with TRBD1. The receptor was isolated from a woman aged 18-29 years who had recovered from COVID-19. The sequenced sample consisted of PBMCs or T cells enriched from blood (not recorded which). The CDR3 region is CASSLAGQVGHNEQFF. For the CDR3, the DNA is TGTGCCAGCAGCTTAGCGGGACAGGTCGGCCACAATGAGCAGTTCTTC.